The clone carrying this TCR beta chain was seen just once. The CDR3 runs to 15 residues. Germline CDR1 is SGHRS and CDR2 is YFSETQ. Trimming took 6 bases from V and 4 from J; bases not matched to a gene: 9. The entry originates in a study of blood T cell repertoires in COVID-19. Study in general: The study drew acute and convalescent COVID-19 samples from the United States, Italy and Spain. PBMCs, B-cell-depleted T cells, or T cells provided the cDNA or gDNA that made up the material.

Original processing methods: Estimates of nucleated cell counts were drawn from the amplification of reference gene primers. Sequencing was performed with immunoSEQ multiplex PCR; in TCRdb, only in-frame clones are kept and a portion is missing. D and trimming were read from the DNA, whereas the V and J calls and clone size are those reported in that table. The sample holds 88,000 or so clones, less than 90% seen once. This clonotype originated in a human donor in a cohort sampled during active COVID-19. Sequenced: peripheral blood. This sequence joins TRBV5-1 and TRBJ2-1; 8 bases align to TRBD2. Written as DNA, the CDR3 is TGCGCCAGCACACCCGGGACTAGTAGGTACAATGAGCAGTTCTTC. Encoded protein: CASTPGTSRYNEQFF. The variable domain in full, completed from reference TRBV5-1 and TRBJ2-1, reads KAGVTQTPRYLIKTRGQQVTLSCSPISGHRSVSWYQQTPGQGLQFLFEYFSETQRNKGNFPGRFSGRQFSNSRSEMNVSTLELGDSALYLCASTPGTSRYNEQFFGPGTRLTVL.